The 27 T cell receptor beta chains presented below share a single source sample, sequenced in a study of post-analysis software for immune sequencing data. General study findings and limits: Comparison of patients with controls showed five TRBV segments more frequent in patients, TRBV5-6, TRBV5-1 and TRBV20-1 among them.

No antigen is known for these receptors. Sequencing libraries made from TCR beta cDNA carried unique molecular identifiers. TCRdb re-derived calls from the PCR reads in MiXCR, one entry per CDR3 protein. The sample includes 650,000 to 850,000 distinct CDR3 sequences, roughly 50% of them seen just once. Sequencing used blood. These receptor sequences come from a girl aged 5-17 years with multiple sclerosis.

Note on this clonotype: The junction and the germline gene differ at one end; a read error may be behind it. V is TRBV2 and J is TRBJ2-7; weak D call: TRBD2 (6 bases). This CDR3 comprises 15 residues. Per the germline V gene, CDR1 is SNHLY and CDR2 is FYNNEI. The CDR3 here is CASREGWRDSYEQYF. As DNA, the CDR3 is TGTGCCAGCAGAGAAGGATGGAGGGATTCGTACGAGCAGTACTTC.

This clonotype was seen more than once but under ten times. Germline and junction disagree at one end, which may indicate a read error. The V gene is TRBV20-1, the J gene TRBJ2-5; D may be TRBD2 (5 bases). The CDR3 runs to 14 residues. Germline V CDR1 and CDR2: DFQATT, SNEGSKA (reference sequence). The CDR3 loop reads CSARDQASIETQYF. For the CDR3, the DNA is TGTAGTGCTAGAGATCAGGCTAGCATAGAGACCCAGTACTTC.

The V and J genes are TRBV2 and TRBJ2-7; weak D call: TRBD1 (6 bases). The CDR3 is made up of 14 amino acids. V was trimmed by 6 bases and J by 0 bases, leaving 12 bases between them. The germline V gene encodes CDR1 SNHLY and CDR2 FYNNEI. The CDR3 region has the DNA TGTGCCAGCAGGGACCAGGGACACTCCTACGAGCAGTACTTC. This encodes CASRDQGHSYEQYF.

This clonotype showed up just a few times. The gene calls are TRBV12-3 or TRBV12-4 and TRBJ2-1; tentatively, D is TRBD1 (5 bases). The CDR3 loop spans 15 amino acids. Trimming removed 2 bases at V and 7 bases at J, with 15 bases between. CDR3: CASSLPGPQGNEQFF. CDR3 DNA sequence: TGTGCCAGCAGTTTACCTGGACCCCAGGGTAATGAGCAGTTCTTC.

The V gene is TRBV7-3, the J gene TRBJ1-1; D unresolved. The CDR3 is 15 amino acids. Trimming stripped 5 bases from V and 2 bases from J, with 15 bases between. The germline CDR1 and CDR2 sequences are SGHTA and FQGTGA. The CDR3 DNA reads TGTGCCAGCAGCCTAAAAGGGTCGAGAAACACTGAAGCTTTCTTT. Translating gives CASSLKGSRNTEAFF. The full variable domain, completed using reference TRBV7-3 and TRBJ1-1, is GAGVSQTPSNKVTEKGKYVELRCDPISGHTALYWYRQSLGQGPEFLIYFQGTGAADDSGLPNDRFFAVRPEGSVSTLKIQRTERGDSAVYLCASSLKGSRNTEAFFGQGTRLTVV.

This clonotype was seen only once. The chain has TRBV20-1 and TRBJ2-4; TRBD1 might be the D (5 bases). Between the trimmed V and J ends, which lost 5 bases and 0 bases, there was a span of 11 bases. The length of the CDR3 is 14 residues. Germline assignment: CDR1 DFQATT and CDR2 SNEGSKA (reference sequence). CDR3 loop: CSAFGQLAKNIQYF. The CDR3 DNA follows: TGCAGTGCTTTTGGACAACTAGCCAAAAACATTCAGTACTTC.

This clonotype was seen more than once but under ten times. This chain connects TRBV6-5 to TRBJ1-4; maybe TRBD1 (6 bases). V dropped 6 bases and J dropped 10 bases, with 12 bases sitting between them. Germline V lookup: CDR1 MNHEY, CDR2 SVGAGI. This CDR3 is 12 amino acids long. CDR3: CASRDRGTKLFF. CDR3 nucleotide sequence: TGTGCCAGCAGAGATAGGGGGACAAAACTGTTTTTT.

The chain has TRBV5-5 and TRBJ2-5; D gene ambiguous. The CDR3 spans 16 residues. The V and J ends lost 0 bases and 1 base respectively, with 13 bases between them. Germline assignment: CDR1 SGHKS and CDR2 YYEKEE (reference sequence). The CDR3 sequence is CASSLAAAVTQETQYF. CDR3 sequence (DNA): TGTGCCAGCAGCTTGGCGGCGGCTGTTACCCAAGAGACCCAGTACTTC.

The chain combines TRBV10-3 with TRBJ1-5; D perhaps matches TRBD1 (6 bases). This CDR3 comprises 14 residues. Germline CDR1 ENHRY, CDR2 SYGVKD. V dropped 3 bases and J dropped 2 bases, with 8 bases sitting between them. CDR3: CAISEGGRNQPQHF. The CDR3 coding sequence is TGTGCCATCAGTGAAGGGGGGCGCAATCAGCCCCAGCATTTT.

This clonotype was picked up a small number of times. The gene calls are TRBV20-1 and TRBJ2-1; 7 nucleotides align to TRBD2. The CDR3 has 15 amino acids. Germline V gives CDR1 DFQATT, CDR2 SNEGSKA (reference sequence). Germline trimming cut 3 bases from V and 1 base from J; bases unmatched to any gene: 6. The CDR3 DNA follows: TGCAGTGCTAGTGACAGCGGGACTTCCTACAATGAGCAGTTCTTC. This translates into CSASDSGTSYNEQFF.

The chain carries TRBV4-3 and TRBJ2-3; D not resolved. Trimming removed 0 bases from V and 8 bases from J, with 12 bases in between. The CDR3 sequence is 14 residues long. Germline CDR1 LGHNA, CDR2 YSLEER. CDR3 loop: CASSQDPAQGTQYF. In DNA form, the CDR3 reads TGCGCCAGCAGCCAAGATCCGGCCCAAGGTACGCAGTATTTT.

This clonotype has just one count. The chain employs TRBV14 and TRBJ2-4; the D is unclear. The closer fit of TRBJ2-7 to the DNA end suggests the J call may be wrong. The CDR3 contains 15 residues. Looked up from germline, CDR1 is SGHDN and CDR2 is FVKESK. CDR3: CASSQDIGFTYEQYF. In DNA, the CDR3 is TGTGCCAGCAGCCAAGATATCGGGTTTACCTACGAGCAGTACTTC.

The chain carries TRBV6-2 or TRBV6-3 and TRBJ2-4; D is undetermined. Per the germline V gene, CDR1 is MNHEY and CDR2 is SVGEGT. The CDR3 consists of 16 residues. V was clipped by 1 base and J by 0 bases, with 10 bases between them. The CDR3 nucleotides are TGTGCCAGCAGTTACTTGTCGGGTCTAGCCAAAAACATTCAGTACTTC. Amino acids: CASSYLSGLAKNIQYF.

Only one count was recorded for this clonotype. The chain links TRBV29-1 to TRBJ2-7, with TRBD2 identical over 14 bases. CDR3 size: 14 residues. Germline lookup yields CDR1 SQVTM and CDR2 ANQGSEA. The CDR3 sequence: CSGTSGRPPYEQYF. In nucleotides, the CDR3 is TGCAGTGGGACTAGCGGGAGACCACCCTACGAGCAGTACTTC.

This clonotype was counted only a few times. V and J are TRBV5-1 and TRBJ2-7; D may be TRBD2 (6 bases). This CDR3 has 15 amino acids. V dropped 4 bases and J dropped 0 bases, with 14 bases sitting between them. Germline CDR1 SGHRS, CDR2 YFSETQ. This CDR3 reads CASSVGTANSYEQYF. CDR3 sequence (DNA): TGCGCCAGCAGCGTGGGGACTGCTAACTCCTACGAGCAGTACTTC.

This chain links TRBV20-1 with TRBJ2-1, with D possibly matching TRBD2 (7 bases). This CDR3 has 14 residues. Trimming pared 2 bases from V and 4 bases from J, leaving 12 bases between. Germline CDR1 and CDR2: DFQATT and SNEGSKA (reference sequence). The CDR3 here is CSARYRGAYNEQFF. CDR3 coding DNA: TGCAGTGCTAGATATCGGGGGGCTTACAATGAGCAGTTCTTC.

This clonotype was seen a few times. V gene TRBV10-3 combines with J gene TRBJ2-3; perhaps TRBD2 as D (6 bases). Germline values: CDR1 ENHRY, CDR2 SYGVKD. This CDR3 contains 13 residues. V lost 11 bases to trimming and J lost 0 bases, with 12 bases between them. The CDR3, as DNA: TGTGCCGTCCGGGACTCAAGCACAGATACGCAGTATTTT. Translation: CAVRDSSTDTQYF.

As regards this clonotype: One junction end disagrees with the germline gene, perhaps due to a read error. This sequence joins TRBV30 and TRBJ2-7; 14 positions agree with TRBD2. Judging by the DNA end, TRBJ2-5 fits better; the J call may be wrong. The CDR3 length is 16 residues. Germline V CDR1 and CDR2: GTSNPN, SVGIG (reference sequence). The CDR3 protein is CAEGLAGARRQGTQYF. CDR3 sequence (DNA): TGTGCCGAGGGACTAGCGGGGGCCAGGAGACAAGGGACCCAGTACTTC.

This clonotype showed up just once. The chain combines TRBV6-6 with TRBJ2-1; 9 nucleotides agree with TRBD2. Trimming took 1 base from V and 5 from J; bases not matched to a gene: 6. Germline CDR1 is MNHNY and CDR2 is SVGAGI (reference sequence). CDR3 length equals 16 residues. The chain's CDR3 is CASSYLAGGTNNEQFF. CDR3 nucleotide sequence: TGTGCCAGCAGTTACTTGGCGGGGGGGACCAACAATGAGCAGTTCTTC.

This chain uses TRBV20-1 with TRBJ2-5, with TRBD2 identical over 7 bases. V was pared by 5 bases and J by 4 bases, with 7 bases of the junction left unmatched. CDR3 size: 13 residues. The germline V gene encodes CDR1 DFQATT and CDR2 SNEGSKA (reference sequence). The CDR3 sequence: CSAPNGLGETQYF. The CDR3, as DNA: TGCAGTGCTCCAAATGGACTAGGAGAGACCCAGTACTTC.

The V and J genes are TRBV6-5 and TRBJ2-3, with 10 bases identical to TRBD2. The germline gives CDR1 MNHEY, CDR2 SVGAGI. Trimming removed 6 bases from V and 6 bases from J; junction bases left unmatched: 6. This CDR3 is 14 amino acids long. The CDR3 DNA reads as TGTGCCAGCAGCGGACTAGCGGTAGCGGATACGCAGTATTTT. It translates to CASSGLAVADTQYF.

This clonotype has a handful of counts. This rearrangement joins TRBV27 to TRBJ2-7, with 7 bases lining up with TRBD2. V gave up 7 bases and J gave up 0 bases; unmatched junction bases: 9. Germline V CDR1 and CDR2: MNHEY, SMNVEV (reference sequence). This CDR3 has 15 amino acids. This chain's CDR3 is CASTALGGYSYEQYF. The CDR3 DNA sequence: TGTGCCAGCACCGCGTTGGGGGGGTACTCCTACGAGCAGTACTTC.

This chain connects TRBV6-5 to TRBJ2-7, with 7 bases that match TRBD1. Germline-derived CDR1 and CDR2 are MNHEY and SVGAGI. The CDR3 consists of 13 residues. After removal of 6 bases from V and 3 bases from J, the junction contained 5 bases not matched to a gene. DNA of the CDR3: TGTGCCAGCAGGCGACAGGGTAACTACGAGCAGTACTTC. Translation gives CASRRQGNYEQYF.

CDR3 nucleotides: TGTGCCAGCAGCTTAGCGGACAGGGGGACCGTACCGGACTCCTACAATGAGCAGTACTTC. Protein sequence: CASSLADRGTVPDSYNEQYF. The chain is built from TRBV7-6 and TRBJ2-1; 10 nucleotides agree with TRBD1. The J call may be faulty, since TRBJ2-7 better matches the DNA end. CDR1 is SGHVS, CDR2 FNYEAQ, per germline. The CDR3 covers 20 residues.

The V gene is TRBV5-1, the J gene TRBJ1-2; no reliable D call. Trimming pared 1 base from V and 1 base from J, leaving 11 bases between. Germline lookup yields CDR1 SGHRS and CDR2 YFSETQ. This CDR3 spans 15 amino acids. In nucleotides, the CDR3 is TGCGCCAGCAGCTTGAACGCAAACCATAACTATGGCTACACCTTC. Translating it yields CASSLNANHNYGYTF.

The rearrangement links TRBV20-1 to TRBJ2-4, with D perhaps TRBD2 (5 bases). The CDR3 has 16 amino acids. In germline, CDR1 is DFQATT, CDR2 SNEGSKA (reference sequence). With 0 bases removed from V and 3 bases from J, the gap between germline ends came to 15 bases. CDR3 loop: CSARDSTDLGKNIQYF. The CDR3 DNA is TGCAGTGCTAGAGATTCGACGGACTTGGGCAAAAACATTCAGTACTTC.

The chain joins TRBV2 to TRBJ2-1, with TRBD1 matching over 10 bases. This CDR3 contains 16 residues. J was trimmed by 5 bases and V by 7 bases; bases with no gene match: 11. Germline V lookup: CDR1 SNHLY, CDR2 FYNNEI. CDR3 sequence (DNA): TGTGCCAGCACCCCATCCGGGACAGGGGTTAACAATGAGCAGTTCTTC. Translated: CASTPSGTGVNNEQFF.